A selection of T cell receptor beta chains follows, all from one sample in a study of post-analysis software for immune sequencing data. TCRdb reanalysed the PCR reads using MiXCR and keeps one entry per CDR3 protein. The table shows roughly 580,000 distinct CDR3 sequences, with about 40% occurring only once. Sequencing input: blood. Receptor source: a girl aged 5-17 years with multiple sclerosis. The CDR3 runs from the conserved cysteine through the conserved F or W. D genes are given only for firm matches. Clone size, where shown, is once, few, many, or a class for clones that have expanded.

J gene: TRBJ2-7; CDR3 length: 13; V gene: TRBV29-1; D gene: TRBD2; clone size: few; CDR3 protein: CSVPTSGTLEQYF; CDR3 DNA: TGCAGCGTCCCGACTAGCGGGACGCTTGAGCAGTACTTC
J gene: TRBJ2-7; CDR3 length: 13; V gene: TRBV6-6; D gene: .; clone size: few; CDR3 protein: CASSYERDYEQYF; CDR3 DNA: TGTGCCAGCAGTTACGAGCGCGACTACGAGCAGTACTTC
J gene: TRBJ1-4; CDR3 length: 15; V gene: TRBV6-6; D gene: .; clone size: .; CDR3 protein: CASTIKGSTNEKLFF; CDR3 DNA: TGTGCCAGCACCATTAAGGGGTCAACTAATGAAAAACTGTTTTTT
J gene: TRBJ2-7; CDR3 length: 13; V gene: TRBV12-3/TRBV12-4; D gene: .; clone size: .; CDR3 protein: CASSFNRGSEQYF; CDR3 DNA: TGTGCCAGCAGTTTTAACCGGGGCTCTGAGCAGTACTTC
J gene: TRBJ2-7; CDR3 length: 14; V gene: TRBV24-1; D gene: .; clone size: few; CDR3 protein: CATQGTEVSYKQYF; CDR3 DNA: TGTGCCACCCAGGGGACCGAAGTCTCCTACAAGCAGTACTTC
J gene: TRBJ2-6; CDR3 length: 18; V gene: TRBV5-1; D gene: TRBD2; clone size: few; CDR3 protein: CASSSTTSEASGANVLTF; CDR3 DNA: TGCGCCAGCAGCTCTACGACTAGCGAAGCCTCTGGGGCCAACGTCCTGACTTTC
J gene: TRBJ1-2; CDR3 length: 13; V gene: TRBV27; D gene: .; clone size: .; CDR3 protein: CASSLIPEVGYTF; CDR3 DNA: TGTGCCAGCAGCCTTATACCAGAGGTCGGCTACACCTTC
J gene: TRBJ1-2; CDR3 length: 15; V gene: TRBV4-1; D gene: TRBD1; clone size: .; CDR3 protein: CASSQETGGDYGYTF; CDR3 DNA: TGCGCCAGCAGCCAAGAGACAGGGGGCGACTATGGCTACACCTTC
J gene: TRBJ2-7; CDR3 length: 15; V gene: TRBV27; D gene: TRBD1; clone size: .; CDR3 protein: CASRRRQGTYNEQYF; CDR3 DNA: TGTGCCAGCAGGAGACGACAGGGAACCTACAATGAGCAGTACTTC
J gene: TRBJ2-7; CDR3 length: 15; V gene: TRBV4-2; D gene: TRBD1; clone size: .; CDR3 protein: CAGSQDGTGTYEQYF; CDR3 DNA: TGTGCCGGCAGCCAAGATGGGACAGGAACCTACGAGCAGTACTTC
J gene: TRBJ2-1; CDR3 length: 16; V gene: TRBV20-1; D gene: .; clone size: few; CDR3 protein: CSARARGRSSYNEQFF; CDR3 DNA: TGCAGTGCTAGGGCTCGGGGGCGGAGCTCCTACAATGAGCAGTTCTTC
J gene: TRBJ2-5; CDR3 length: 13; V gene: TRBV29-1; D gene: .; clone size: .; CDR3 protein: CSVEDHRVKTQYF; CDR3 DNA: TGCAGCGTTGAAGACCACAGGGTCAAGACCCAGTACTTC